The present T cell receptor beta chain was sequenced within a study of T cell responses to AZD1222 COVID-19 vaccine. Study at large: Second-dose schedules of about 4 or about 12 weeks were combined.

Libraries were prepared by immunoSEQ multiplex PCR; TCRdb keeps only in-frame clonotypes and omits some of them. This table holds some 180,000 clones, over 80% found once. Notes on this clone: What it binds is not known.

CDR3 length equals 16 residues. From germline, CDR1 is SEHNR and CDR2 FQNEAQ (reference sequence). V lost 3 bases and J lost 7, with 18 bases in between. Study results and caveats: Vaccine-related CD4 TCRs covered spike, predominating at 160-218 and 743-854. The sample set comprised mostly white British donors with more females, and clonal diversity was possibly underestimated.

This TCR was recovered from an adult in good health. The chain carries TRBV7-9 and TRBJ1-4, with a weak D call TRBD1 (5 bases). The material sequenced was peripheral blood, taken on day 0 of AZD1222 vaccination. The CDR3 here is CASSFQGGLQGEKLFF. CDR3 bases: TGTGCCAGCAGCTTCCAAGGCGGTCTCCAGGGTGAAAAACTGTTTTTT.